What follows are 4 T cell receptor beta chains derived from one specimen sequenced in a study of shared clonotypes between healthy human individuals. Assay: immunoSEQ multiplex PCR; the TCRdb copy retains only in-frame clones and omits some. The data hold about 1 million clones, with under 80% observed a single time. The sequencing sample was made of memory CD4+ T cells sorted from blood. Subset given: CD45RA-negative fraction. Receptors originate from a man between 18 and 35 years old in good health.

This chain uses TRBV2 with TRBJ2-4, with TRBD2 identical over 11 bases. The CDR3 has 15 residues. Germline CDR1 is SNHLY and CDR2 is FYNNEI. J was trimmed by 9 bases and V by 3 bases; bases with no gene match: 7. The CDR3 here is CASSESSGRLGIQYF. Written as DNA, the CDR3 is TGTGCCAGCAGTGAGTCTAGCGGGAGGCTGGGCATTCAGTACTTC. Complete variable domain (other parts from reference TRBV2 and TRBJ2-4): EPEVTQTPSHQVTQMGQEVILRCVPISNHLYFYWYRQILGQKVEFLVSFYNNEISEKSEIFDDQFSVERPDGSNFTLKIRSTKLEDSAMYFCASSESSGRLGIQYFGAGTRLSVL.

The chain couples TRBV5-1 to TRBJ2-7; D unclear. From germline, CDR1 is SGHRS and CDR2 YFSETQ. The CDR3 contains 14 residues. The V end was cut by 0 bases, the J end by 3 bases, with 10 bases between. DNA of the CDR3: TGCGCCAGCAGCTTGGTGTCCCCAGACTACGAGCAGTACTTC. This gives the protein CASSLVSPDYEQYF.

In its sample, this clone was seen a few times. J is TRBJ2-3 and V is TRBV18; D is unclear. The CDR3 consists of 17 residues. Between the trimmed V and J ends, which lost 2 bases and 1 base, there was a span of 16 bases. Germline-derived CDR1 and CDR2 are KGHSH and LQKENI. The CDR3: CASSPSNLGPGTDTQYF. CDR3 nucleotide sequence: TGTGCCAGCTCACCATCCAACCTAGGTCCGGGCACAGATACGCAGTATTTT.

This clone was picked up a small number of times. The gene calls are TRBV30 and TRBJ1-5; 9 bases fit TRBD1. This CDR3 spans 14 amino acids. The J segment lost 4 bases and the V segment lost 3 bases, leaving 4 bases of the junction unmatched. Germline-derived CDR1 and CDR2 are GTSNPN and SVGIG (reference sequence). The CDR3 sequence: CAWREQGANQPQHF. CDR3 nucleotide sequence: TGTGCCTGGAGGGAACAGGGGGCAAATCAGCCCCAGCATTTT. Full variable domain (missing parts from reference TRBV30 and TRBJ1-5): SQTIHQWPATLVQPVGSPLSLECTVEGTSNPNLYWYRQAAGRGLQLLFYSVGIGQISSEVPQNLSASRPQDRQFILSSKKLLLSDSGFYLCAWREQGANQPQHFGDGTRLSIL.